This T cell receptor beta chain was sequenced during a study of blood T cell repertoires in COVID-19. Study summary: Spain, Italy and the United States supplied samples that represented acute and convalescent COVID-19.

The J segment lost 4 bases and the V segment lost 0 bases, leaving 4 bases of the junction unmatched. CDR1 is SGHAT, CDR2 FQNNGV, per germline. CDR3 length: 16 amino acids. Study processing details: Using reference gene primer amplification, nucleated cell counts were estimated. Here immunoSEQ multiplex PCR was the method, and the copy in TCRdb shows in-frame clones only, minus some. V and J calls and clone size come straight from that table; D and trimming were deduced from the DNA. The sample carries 310,000 or so clones, over 80% recorded once. Symptom resolution, clearance, or two negative PCRs marked donors in Cohort 3 as recovered.

This receptor was taken from a woman under 30 who had recovered from COVID-19. Input material: PBMCs or T cells enriched from blood (not recorded which). The V gene is TRBV11-2, the J gene TRBJ2-7; 12 positions match TRBD2. CDR3 sequence: CASSLDASGRGYEQYF. The CDR3, as DNA: TGTGCCAGCAGCTTAGATGCTAGCGGGAGGGGATACGAGCAGTACTTC.